The 24 T cell receptor beta chains listed next were all sequenced from one sample in a study of OX40 agonist ivuxolimab in advanced cancers. The data were produced by immunoSEQ multiplex PCR, yet TCRdb's version contains in-frame clones alone and is incomplete. The data show around 40,000 clones, with around four fifths seen just once and roughly 2.7% held by the top ten. The sequences come from CD4+ or CD8+ T cells sorted from blood, collected in a trial of the OX40 agonist ivuxolimab. The receptors come from an adult with an advanced solid tumor such as melanoma, head and neck, liver or kidney cancer.

The chain couples TRBV4-3 to TRBJ2-7; D unresolved. Trimming stripped 0 bases from V and 6 bases from J, with 9 bases between. The CDR3 is made up of 13 amino acids. From germline, CDR1 is LGHNA and CDR2 YSLEER. CDR3 DNA sequence: TGCGCCAGCAGCCAAGAGAGGCACTTCGAGCAGTACTTC. Translated: CASSQERHFEQYF.

The rearrangement uses TRBV18 and TRBJ1-3; D is unresolved. With 3 bases removed from V and 0 bases from J, the gap between germline ends came to 12 bases. This CDR3 is 16 amino acids long. Germline assignment: CDR1 KGHSH and CDR2 LQKENI. The CDR3 DNA follows: TGTGCCAGCTCACCCCCCTCTGGGTACTCTGGAAACACCATATATTTT. It is translated as CASSPPSGYSGNTIYF. Variable domain in full (rest from reference TRBV18 and TRBJ1-3): NAGVMQNPRHLVRRRGQEARLRCSPMKGHSHVYWYRQLPEEGLKFMVYLQKENIIDESGMPKERFSAEFPKEGPSILRIQQVVRGDSAAYFCASSPPSGYSGNTIYFGEGSWLTVV.

The rearrangement links TRBV13 to TRBJ2-1; 8 nucleotides match TRBD2. This CDR3 is 15 amino acids long. Germline CDR1 reads PRHDT; CDR2 reads FYEKMQ (reference sequence). Trimming at V came to 5 bases and at J to 3 bases, leaving 6 bases not matched to a gene. CDR3 sequence (DNA): TGTGCCAGCAGCGTCGGGGGGACTAGCTACAATGAGCAGTTCTTC. Translation: CASSVGGTSYNEQFF.

This chain's CDR3 is CASSLAGALLSEQYF. In DNA, the CDR3 is TGTGCCAGCAGCTTAGCCGGGGCCCTCTTGAGCGAGCAGTACTTC. The rearrangement links TRBV7-9 to TRBJ2-7; tentatively, D is TRBD1 or TRBD2 (5 bases each). V dropped 0 bases and J dropped 6 bases, with 15 bases sitting between them. The CDR3 runs to 15 residues. The germline V gene has CDR1 SEHNR and CDR2 FQNEAQ (reference sequence).

J is TRBJ1-1 and V is TRBV28; the D gene is possibly TRBD1 (6 bases). Per germline, CDR1 MDHEN and CDR2 SYDVKM. This CDR3 region has 17 residues. Trimming removed 1 base at V and 2 bases at J, with 17 bases between. The CDR3, as DNA: TGTGCCAGCAGTTTATCTAAACCAAGGGGGAGTAACACTGAAGCTTTCTTT. Translation: CASSLSKPRGSNTEAFF. Drawing the rest from reference TRBV28 and TRBJ1-1, the complete variable domain is DVKVTQSSRYLVKRTGEKVFLECVQDMDHENMFWYRQDPGLGLRLIYFSYDVKMKEKGDIPEGYSVSREKKERFSLILESASTNQTSMYLCASSLSKPRGSNTEAFFGQGTRLTVV.

The rearrangement joins TRBV5-4 to TRBJ1-5, with D tentatively TRBD1 (6 bases). The CDR3 is 12 amino acids. Germline CDR1 SGHNT, CDR2 YYREEE (reference sequence). V lost 2 bases to trimming and J lost 7 bases, with 7 bases between them. CDR3 residues: CASSFRGQPQHF. The CDR3 nucleotides read TGTGCCAGCAGCTTCAGGGGACAGCCCCAGCATTTT.

This chain uses TRBV13 with TRBJ2-7; no clear D. The V gene's germline CDR1 is PRHDT and CDR2 FYEKMQ (reference sequence). V gave up 0 bases and J gave up 1 base, with 4 bases separating them. This CDR3 has 13 residues. CDR3 sequence (DNA): TGTGCCAGCAGCTTAGGGCCTTCCTACGAGCAGTACTTC. Encoded protein: CASSLGPSYEQYF.

This clone was observed a few times. The CDR3 reads CASSFGSGRAWGETQYF. CDR3 coding DNA: TGTGCCAGCAGCTTTGGTAGCGGGAGGGCCTGGGGGGAGACCCAGTACTTC. The chain uses TRBV5-4 and TRBJ2-5; 11 bases map to TRBD2. CDR1 is SGHNT, CDR2 YYREEE, per germline (reference sequence). The V and J ends lost 2 bases and 5 bases, in that order; junction bases with no gene match: 11. This CDR3 region has 17 residues. Using reference TRBV5-4 and TRBJ2-5 for the parts outside the CDR3, the full variable domain is ETGVTQSPTHLIKTRGQQVTLRCSSQSGHNTVSWYQQALGQGPQFIFQYYREEENGRGNFPPRFSGLQFPNYSSELNVNALELDDSALYLCASSFGSGRAWGETQYFGPGTRLLVL.

This chain joins TRBV14 and TRBJ1-6; D unclear. Trimming took 5 bases from V and 13 from J, leaving 12 bases between them. Germline CDR1 and CDR2: SGHDN and FVKESK. The CDR3 spans 12 residues. The CDR3 bases are TGTGCCAGCAGCACCTACGGTATGCCCCTCCACTTT. Translating it yields CASSTYGMPLHF.

The CDR3 is CASARGARMNTEAFF. CDR3 sequence (DNA): TGTGCCAGCGCTAGGGGGGCGAGGATGAACACTGAAGCTTTCTTT. This chain joins TRBV21-1 and TRBJ1-1. TRBV21-1 is a recognized pseudogene. The CDR3 totals 15 residues.

The V and J genes are TRBV2 and TRBJ1-3; D is unclear. This CDR3 spans 16 amino acids. V gave up 3 bases and J gave up 4 bases, with 16 bases separating them. Per the germline V gene, CDR1 is SNHLY and CDR2 is FYNNEI. The CDR3 bases are TGTGCCAGCAGTGAGATGGGCAGTTTATCCGGAAACACCATATATTTT. Protein sequence: CASSEMGSLSGNTIYF.

V gene TRBV7-9 combines with J gene TRBJ2-7; D not resolved. The V gene's germline CDR1 is SEHNR and CDR2 FQNEAQ (reference sequence). Trimming stripped 8 bases from V and 10 bases from J, with 6 bases between. The CDR3 consists of 8 residues. The CDR3 is CASFPQYF. The DNA of the CDR3 is TGTGCCAGCTTTCCCCAGTACTTC.

This clone showed up just once. The rearrangement links TRBV6-5 to TRBJ1-1, with D tentatively TRBD1 (5 bases). The CDR3 is 13 amino acids. CDR1 MNHEY and CDR2 SVGAGI come from the germline V gene. V dropped 7 bases and J dropped 1 base, with 10 bases sitting between them. CDR3 DNA sequence: TGTGCCAGCACCCTCCAGGGGAACACTGAAGCTTTCTTT. Protein sequence: CASTLQGNTEAFF.

The V call is TRBV27, the J call TRBJ1-5; TRBD1 might be the D (5 bases). CDR1 is MNHEY, CDR2 SMNVEV, per germline (reference sequence). V lost 6 bases and J 4 bases, leaving 16 bases between the germline ends. CDR3 length: 15 residues. Here the CDR3 DNA reads TGTGCCAGCAGGCCCTCTGGGCAGGGTAATCAGCCCCAGCATTTT. Its translation is CASRPSGQGNQPQHF.

V usage is TRBV9 and J usage is TRBJ2-3; possibly TRBD1 for D (5 bases). Trimming cost V 0 bases and J 1 base, with 6 bases left between them. This CDR3 has 14 amino acids. Germline V lookup: CDR1 SGDLS, CDR2 YYNGEE. CDR3 DNA sequence: TGTGCCAGCAGCGTAGAAGGGGGCACAGATACGCAGTATTTT. Residues: CASSVEGGTDTQYF.

V and J are TRBV5-4 and TRBJ2-7; D possibly corresponds to TRBD1 (5 bases). The CDR3 is 14 residues long. Trimming stripped 0 bases from V and 5 bases from J, with 12 bases between. Germline V gene lookup returns CDR1 SGHNT and CDR2 YYREEE (reference sequence). CDR3 nucleotide sequence: TGTGCCAGCAGCTTGGGGCAGGGTCTTGACGAGCAGTACTTC. Amino acids: CASSLGQGLDEQYF. Using reference TRBV5-4 and TRBJ2-7 for the parts outside the CDR3, the full variable domain is ETGVTQSPTHLIKTRGQQVTLRCSSQSGHNTVSWYQQALGQGPQFIFQYYREEENGRGNFPPRFSGLQFPNYSSELNVNALELDDSALYLCASSLGQGLDEQYFGPGTRLTVT.

In its sample, this clone was seen a few times. The chain links TRBV5-5 to TRBJ2-1, with D possibly being TRBD1 (5 bases). The CDR3 has 14 amino acids. V gave up 0 bases and J gave up 6 bases, with 10 bases separating them. Germline CDR1 SGHKS, CDR2 YYEKEE (reference sequence). The CDR3 region is CASSLDRPSNEQFF. CDR3 nucleotides: TGTGCCAGCAGCTTGGACAGGCCTTCCAATGAGCAGTTCTTC. Looking up the rest from reference TRBV5-5 and TRBJ2-1 gives the full variable domain: DAGVTQSPTHLIKTRGQQVTLRCSPISGHKSVSWYQQVLGQGPQFIFQYYEKEERGRGNFPDRFSARQFPNYSSELNVNALLLGDSALYLCASSLDRPSNEQFFGPGTRLTVL.

The gene calls are TRBV6-5 and TRBJ2-7; D possibly uses TRBD1 or TRBD2 (5 bases each). V was shortened by 2 bases and J by 6 bases, with 11 bases between the two germline ends. Germline CDR1 reads MNHEY; CDR2 reads SVGAGI. The CDR3 sequence is 13 residues long. The DNA of the CDR3 is TGTGCCAGCAGTTACCGGGGCCTGGGCGAGCAGTACTTC. Encoded protein: CASSYRGLGEQYF.

CDR3 amino acids: CASSSREVGAPLNTEAFF. The CDR3 nucleotides read TGTGCCAGCTCTTCCCGGGAGGTAGGAGCCCCTTTGAACACTGAAGCTTTCTTT. This rearrangement joins TRBV18 to TRBJ1-1; D is ambiguous. Trimming removed 6 bases at V and 0 bases at J, with 23 bases between. Germline V CDR1 and CDR2: KGHSH, LQKENI. CDR3 length: 18 amino acids.

The V and J genes are TRBV11-3 and TRBJ1-2, with 7 bases lining up with TRBD1. With 5 bases clipped from V and 0 bases from J, the junction kept 3 bases outside the gene matches. The CDR3 contains 14 residues. Germline CDR1 is SGHNT and CDR2 is YENEEA. CDR3 coding DNA: TGTGCCAGCAGCCAGGGACAGACTAACTATGGCTACACCTTC. Protein: CASSQGQTNYGYTF.

This CDR3 is CASSMRENQETQYF. The CDR3 nucleotides read TGCGCCAGCAGCATGCGGGAGAACCAAGAGACCCAGTACTTC. The rearrangement joins TRBV5-1 to TRBJ2-5; TRBD2 agrees at 7 bases. Per the germline V gene, CDR1 is SGHRS and CDR2 is YFSETQ. V was pared by 4 bases and J by 0 bases, with 3 bases of the junction left unmatched. The CDR3 runs to 14 residues.

CDR3 bases: TGTGCCAGTAGTAACACCATCCGGGACACCTGGGGCTACGAGCAGTACTTC. Protein: CASSNTIRDTWGYEQYF. The chain employs TRBV19 and TRBJ2-7; D is perhaps TRBD1 (6 bases). This CDR3 is built from 17 residues. Trimming took 4 bases from V and 3 from J, leaving 22 bases between them. Germline-derived CDR1 and CDR2 are LNHDA and SQIVND (reference sequence).

The gene calls are TRBV7-6 and TRBJ1-2; D is unresolved. The germline V and J ends were trimmed by 4 bases and 8 bases, with 14 bases remaining between them. Germline lookup yields CDR1 SGHVS and CDR2 FNYEAQ. The CDR3 consists of 13 residues. CDR3: CASSSRELGGYTF. CDR3 coding DNA: TGTGCCAGCAGCTCCCGGGAACTGGGCGGCTACACCTTC.

CDR3 bases: TGTGCCAGCAGCCGGACAGGGCGGTATAGCAATCAGCCCCAGCATTTT. This sequence encodes CASSRTGRYSNQPQHF. The rearrangement joins TRBV2 to TRBJ1-5, with 8 nucleotides matching TRBD1. V trimming: 6 bases; J trimming: 0 bases; junction bases outside the gene matches: 7. Per the germline V gene, CDR1 is SNHLY and CDR2 is FYNNEI. The CDR3 consists of 16 residues.